This T cell receptor (beta chain) came from a study of cytomegalovirus exposure and HLA in healthy donors. Study details: Of all 400 or so donors who were genotyped, roughly 81% belonged to the Caucasian-associated ancestry cluster. Study outcomes and limitations: The study assumed roughly uniform donor sequencing depth for presence/absence analyses. When analyzed later, a missense DCLRE1C variant was found to be linked to TCR beta V- and J-gene trimming.

Worth noting for this clone: Its antigen is still unknown.

The study ran its PCR with 60 Vbeta and 13 Jbeta primers. In the authors' workflow: In a later analysis, 75 million to 95 million unique TCR beta chains included roughly 11 million shared by two or more donors. Profiled with immunoSEQ multiplex PCR; TCRdb holds only in-frame clones, not every one. The DNA gave D and trimming, while V, J and clone size come from that table. The repertoire includes some 120,000 clones, 60% to 80% of them detected once, and around 4% sits in the top ten. CDR1 is SGHRS, CDR2 YFSETQ, per germline. Between the trimmed V and J ends, which lost 0 bases and 3 bases, there was a span of 8 bases. This CDR3 has 14 amino acids.

The receptor was derived from a man aged 25-40 years in good health and CMV-seronegative. This rearrangement joins TRBV5-1 to TRBJ2-3; possible D gene TRBD1, 5 bases. Sequencing was performed on PBMCs. CDR3 bases: TGCGCCAGCAGCTTGGAAAGGGGAACAGATACGCAGTATTTT. Its translation: CASSLERGTDTQYF.